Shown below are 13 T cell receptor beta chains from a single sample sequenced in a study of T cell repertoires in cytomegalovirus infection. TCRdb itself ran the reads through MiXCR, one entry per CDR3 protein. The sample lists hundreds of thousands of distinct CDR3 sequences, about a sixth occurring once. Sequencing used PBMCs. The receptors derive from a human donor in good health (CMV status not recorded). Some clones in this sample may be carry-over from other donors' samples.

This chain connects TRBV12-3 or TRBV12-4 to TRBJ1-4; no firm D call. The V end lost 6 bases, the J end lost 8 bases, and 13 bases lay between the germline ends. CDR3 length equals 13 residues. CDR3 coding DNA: TGTGCCAGCAGCCCGGCGGCAGCGGAAAAACTGTTTTTT. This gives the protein CASSPAAAEKLFF.

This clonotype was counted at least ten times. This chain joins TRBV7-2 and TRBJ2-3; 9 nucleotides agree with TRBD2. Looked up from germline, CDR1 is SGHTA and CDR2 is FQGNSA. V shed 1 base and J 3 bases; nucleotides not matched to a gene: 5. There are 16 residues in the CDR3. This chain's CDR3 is CASSLGGGGATDTQYF. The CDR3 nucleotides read TGTGCCAGCAGCTTAGGGGGCGGGGGGGCGACAGATACGCAGTATTTT. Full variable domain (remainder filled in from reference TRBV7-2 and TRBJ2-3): GAGVSQSPSNKVTEKGKDVELRCDPISGHTALYWYRQSLGQGLEFLIYFQGNSAPDKSGLPSDRFSAERTGGSVSTLTIQRTQQEDSAVYLCASSLGGGGATDTQYFGPGTRLTVL.

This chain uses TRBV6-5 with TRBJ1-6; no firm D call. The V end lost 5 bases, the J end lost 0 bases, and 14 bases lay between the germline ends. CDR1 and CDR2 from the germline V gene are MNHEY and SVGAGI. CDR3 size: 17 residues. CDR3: CASSLDTASSYNSPLHF. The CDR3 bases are TGTGCCAGCAGTCTAGACACCGCGAGCTCCTATAATTCACCCCTCCACTTT.

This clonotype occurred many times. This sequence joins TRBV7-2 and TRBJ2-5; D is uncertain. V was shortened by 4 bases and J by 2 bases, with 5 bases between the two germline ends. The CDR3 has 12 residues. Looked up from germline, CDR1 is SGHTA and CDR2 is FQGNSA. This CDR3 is CASSSLQETQYF. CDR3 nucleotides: TGTGCCAGCAGCTCCCTACAAGAGACCCAGTACTTC.

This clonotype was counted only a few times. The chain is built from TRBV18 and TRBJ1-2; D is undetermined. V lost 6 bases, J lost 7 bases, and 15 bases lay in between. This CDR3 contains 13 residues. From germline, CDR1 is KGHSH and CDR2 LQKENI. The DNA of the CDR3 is TGTGCCAGCTCCGGTGAGGGAATTGGTGGCTACACCTTC. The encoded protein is CASSGEGIGGYTF.

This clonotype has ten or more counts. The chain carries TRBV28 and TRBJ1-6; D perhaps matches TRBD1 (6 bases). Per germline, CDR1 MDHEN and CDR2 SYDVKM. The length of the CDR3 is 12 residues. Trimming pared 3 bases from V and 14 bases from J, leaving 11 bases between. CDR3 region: CASSLSGDTLHF. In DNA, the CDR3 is TGTGCCAGCAGTTTGAGTGGGGACACCCTCCACTTT. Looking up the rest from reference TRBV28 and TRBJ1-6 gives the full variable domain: DVKVTQSSRYLVKRTGEKVFLECVQDMDHENMFWYRQDPGLGLRLIYFSYDVKMKEKGDIPEGYSVSREKKERFSLILESASTNQTSMYLCASSLSGDTLHFGNGTRLTVT.

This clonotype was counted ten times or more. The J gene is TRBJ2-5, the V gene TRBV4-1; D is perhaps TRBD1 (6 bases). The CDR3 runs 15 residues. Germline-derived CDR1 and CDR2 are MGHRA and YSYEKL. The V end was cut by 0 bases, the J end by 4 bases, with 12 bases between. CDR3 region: CASSQDSPGAETQYF. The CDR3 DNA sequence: TGCGCCAGCAGCCAAGATTCTCCAGGGGCAGAGACCCAGTACTTC.

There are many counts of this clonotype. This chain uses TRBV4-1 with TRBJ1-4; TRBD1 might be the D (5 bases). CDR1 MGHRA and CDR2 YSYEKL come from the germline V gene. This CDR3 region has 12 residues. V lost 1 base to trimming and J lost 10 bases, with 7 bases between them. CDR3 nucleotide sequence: TGCGCCAGCAGCCAAGGCGGGGGAAAACTGTTTTTT. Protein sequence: CASSQGGGKLFF.

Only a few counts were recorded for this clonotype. The DNA for the CDR3 is TGCAGTGCTAGAGATTACGGACAGGGTGGGTACGAGCAGTACTTC. Protein sequence: CSARDYGQGGYEQYF. The chain has TRBV20-1 and TRBJ2-7; 8 bases map to TRBD1. The CDR3 has 15 amino acids. After removal of 0 bases from V and 4 bases from J, the junction contained 8 bases not matched to a gene. Germline CDR1 is DFQATT and CDR2 is SNEGSKA (reference sequence).

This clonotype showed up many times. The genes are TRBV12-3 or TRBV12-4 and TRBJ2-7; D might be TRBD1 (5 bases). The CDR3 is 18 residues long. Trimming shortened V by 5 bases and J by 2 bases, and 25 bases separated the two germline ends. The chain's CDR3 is CASSRVRYQGSAAYEQYF. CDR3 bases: TGTGCCAGCAGTCGGGTCCGCTACCAGGGTTCCGCCGCCTACGAGCAGTACTTC.

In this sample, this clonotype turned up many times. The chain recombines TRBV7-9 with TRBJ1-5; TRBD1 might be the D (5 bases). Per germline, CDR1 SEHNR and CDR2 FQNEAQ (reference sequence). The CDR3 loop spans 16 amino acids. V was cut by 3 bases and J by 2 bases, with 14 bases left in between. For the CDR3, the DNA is TGTGCCAGCAGCTTTGGCCAAATGGGGCGCAATCAGCCCCAGCATTTT. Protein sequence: CASSFGQMGRNQPQHF.

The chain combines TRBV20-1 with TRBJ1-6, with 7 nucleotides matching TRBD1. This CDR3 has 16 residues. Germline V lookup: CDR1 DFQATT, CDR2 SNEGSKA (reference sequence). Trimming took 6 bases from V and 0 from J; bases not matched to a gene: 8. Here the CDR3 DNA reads TGCAGTGCCCGGGACAGCATGAGCTCCTATAATTCACCCCTCCACTTT. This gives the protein CSARDSMSSYNSPLHF.

The CDR3 spells CASSIGGTGTYEQYF. CDR3 coding DNA: TGTGCCAGTAGTATAGGCGGGACAGGAACCTACGAGCAGTACTTC. The chain links TRBV19 to TRBJ2-7; 8 bases match TRBD1. V shed 1 base, J shed 2 bases, and the junction held 4 bases outside the gene matches. CDR3 size: 15 residues. The germline CDR1 and CDR2 sequences are LNHDA and SQIVND (reference sequence).